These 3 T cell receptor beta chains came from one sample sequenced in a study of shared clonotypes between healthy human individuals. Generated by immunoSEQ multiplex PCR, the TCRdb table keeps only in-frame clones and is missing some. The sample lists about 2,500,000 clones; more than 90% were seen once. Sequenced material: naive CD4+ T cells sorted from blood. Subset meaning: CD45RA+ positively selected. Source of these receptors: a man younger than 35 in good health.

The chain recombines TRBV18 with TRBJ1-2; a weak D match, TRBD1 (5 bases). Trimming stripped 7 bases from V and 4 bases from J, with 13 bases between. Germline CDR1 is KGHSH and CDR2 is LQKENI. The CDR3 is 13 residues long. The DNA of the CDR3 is TGTGCCAGCTTAGAATCGACAGTCTATGGCTACACCTTC. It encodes CASLESTVYGYTF. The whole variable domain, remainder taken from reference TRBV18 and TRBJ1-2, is NAGVMQNPRHLVRRRGQEARLRCSPMKGHSHVYWYRQLPEEGLKFMVYLQKENIIDESGMPKERFSAEFPKEGPSILRIQQVVRGDSAAYFCASLESTVYGYTFGSGTRLTVV.

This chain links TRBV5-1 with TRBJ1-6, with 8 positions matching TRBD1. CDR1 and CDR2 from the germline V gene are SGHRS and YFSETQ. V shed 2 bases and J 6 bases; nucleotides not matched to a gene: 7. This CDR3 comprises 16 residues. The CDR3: CASSFNDDRGNSPLHF. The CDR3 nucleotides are TGCGCCAGCAGCTTTAATGACGACAGGGGTAATTCACCCCTCCACTTT.

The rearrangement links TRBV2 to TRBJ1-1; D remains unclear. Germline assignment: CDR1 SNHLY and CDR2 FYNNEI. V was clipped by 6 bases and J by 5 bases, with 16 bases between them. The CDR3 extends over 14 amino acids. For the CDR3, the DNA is TGTGCCAGCAGGAGTGGACCCGGCGGTACTGAAGCTTTCTTT. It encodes CASRSGPGGTEAFF.